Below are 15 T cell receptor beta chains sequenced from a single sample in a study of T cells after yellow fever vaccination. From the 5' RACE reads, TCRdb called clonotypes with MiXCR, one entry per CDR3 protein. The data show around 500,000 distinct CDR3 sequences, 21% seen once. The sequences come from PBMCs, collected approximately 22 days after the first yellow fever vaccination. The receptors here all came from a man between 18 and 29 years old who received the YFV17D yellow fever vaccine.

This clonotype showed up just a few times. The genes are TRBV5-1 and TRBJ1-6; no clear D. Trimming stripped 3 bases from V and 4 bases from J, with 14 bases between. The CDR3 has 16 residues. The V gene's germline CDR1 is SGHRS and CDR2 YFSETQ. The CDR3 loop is CASSSKAPGYNSPLHF. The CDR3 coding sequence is TGCGCCAGCAGCTCCAAGGCCCCGGGGTATAATTCACCCCTCCACTTT.

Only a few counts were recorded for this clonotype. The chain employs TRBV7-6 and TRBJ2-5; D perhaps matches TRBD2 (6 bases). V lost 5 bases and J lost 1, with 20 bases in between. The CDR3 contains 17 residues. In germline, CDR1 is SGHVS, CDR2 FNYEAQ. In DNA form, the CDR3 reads TGTGCCAGCAGCCCCTTTGGGGCAGGGACTCCCCAAGAGACCCAGTACTTC. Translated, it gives CASSPFGAGTPQETQYF.

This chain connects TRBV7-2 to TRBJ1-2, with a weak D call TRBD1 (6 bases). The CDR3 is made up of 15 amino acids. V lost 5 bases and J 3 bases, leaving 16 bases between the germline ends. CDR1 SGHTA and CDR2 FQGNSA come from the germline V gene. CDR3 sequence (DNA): TGTGCCAGCAGCCCGGACAGCCCAAGGGACTATGGCTACACCTTC. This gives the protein CASSPDSPRDYGYTF.

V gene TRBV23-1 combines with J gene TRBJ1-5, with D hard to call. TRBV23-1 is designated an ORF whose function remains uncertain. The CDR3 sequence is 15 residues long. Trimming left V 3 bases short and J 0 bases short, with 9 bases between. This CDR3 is CASSHRSRSNQPQHF. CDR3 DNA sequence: TGCGCCAGCAGTCACCGTTCACGTAGCAATCAGCCCCAGCATTTT.

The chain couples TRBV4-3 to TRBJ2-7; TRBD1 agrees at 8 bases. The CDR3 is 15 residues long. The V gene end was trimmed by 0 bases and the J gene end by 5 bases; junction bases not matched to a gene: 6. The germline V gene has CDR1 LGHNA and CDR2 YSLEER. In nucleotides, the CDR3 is TGCGCCAGCAGCCAAGACCCCCGACAGGGGAACGAGCAGTACTTC. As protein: CASSQDPRQGNEQYF.

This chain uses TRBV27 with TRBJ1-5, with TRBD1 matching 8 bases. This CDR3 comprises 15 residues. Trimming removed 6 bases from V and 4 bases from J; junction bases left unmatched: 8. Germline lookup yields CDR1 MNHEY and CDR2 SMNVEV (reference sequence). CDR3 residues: CASSLDRGLNQPQHF. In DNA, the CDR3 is TGTGCCAGCAGCCTAGACAGGGGTTTGAATCAGCCCCAGCATTTT.

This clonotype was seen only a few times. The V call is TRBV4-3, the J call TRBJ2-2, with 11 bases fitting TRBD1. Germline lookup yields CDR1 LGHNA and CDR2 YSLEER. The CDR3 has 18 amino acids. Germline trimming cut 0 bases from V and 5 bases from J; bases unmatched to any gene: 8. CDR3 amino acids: CASSQDKRDRGKTGELFF. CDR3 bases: TGCGCCAGCAGCCAAGATAAGCGGGACAGGGGGAAGACCGGGGAGCTGTTTTTT.

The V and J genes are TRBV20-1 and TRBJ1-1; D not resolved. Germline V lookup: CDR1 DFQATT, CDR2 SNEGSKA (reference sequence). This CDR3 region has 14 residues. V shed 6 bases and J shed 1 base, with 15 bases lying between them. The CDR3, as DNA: TGCAGTGCGAGGAACCTAGTTGCGAACACTGAAGCTTTCTTT. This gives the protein CSARNLVANTEAFF.

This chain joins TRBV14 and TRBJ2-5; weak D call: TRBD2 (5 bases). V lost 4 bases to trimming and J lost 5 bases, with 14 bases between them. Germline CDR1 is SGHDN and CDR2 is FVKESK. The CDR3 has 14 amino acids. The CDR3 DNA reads TGTGCCAGCAGCCTCCGGACGGGATATGAGACCCAGTACTTC. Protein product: CASSLRTGYETQYF.

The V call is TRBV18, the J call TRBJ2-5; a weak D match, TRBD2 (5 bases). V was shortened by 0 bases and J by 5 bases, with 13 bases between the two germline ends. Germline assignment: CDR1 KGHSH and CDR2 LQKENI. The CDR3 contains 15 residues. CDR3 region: CASSPPTLAWETQYF. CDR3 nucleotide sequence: TGTGCCAGCTCACCACCTACCCTAGCATGGGAGACCCAGTACTTC. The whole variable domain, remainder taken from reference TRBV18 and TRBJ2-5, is NAGVMQNPRHLVRRRGQEARLRCSPMKGHSHVYWYRQLPEEGLKFMVYLQKENIIDESGMPKERFSAEFPKEGPSILRIQQVVRGDSAAYFCASSPPTLAWETQYFGPGTRLLVL.

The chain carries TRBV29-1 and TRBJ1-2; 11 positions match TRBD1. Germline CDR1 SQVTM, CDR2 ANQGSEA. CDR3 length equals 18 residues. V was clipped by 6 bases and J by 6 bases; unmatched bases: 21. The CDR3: CSVINDIGQGASYDGYTF. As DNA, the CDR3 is TGCAGCGTCATCAATGATATCGGACAGGGGGCGAGTTACGATGGCTACACCTTC.

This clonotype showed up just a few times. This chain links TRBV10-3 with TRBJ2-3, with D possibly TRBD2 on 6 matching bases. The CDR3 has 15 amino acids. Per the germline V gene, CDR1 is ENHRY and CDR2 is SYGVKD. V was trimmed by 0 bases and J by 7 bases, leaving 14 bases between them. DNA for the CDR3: TGTGCCATCAGTGAGTCGGGACCTCGGGGGAATACGCAGTATTTT. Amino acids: CAISESGPRGNTQYF.

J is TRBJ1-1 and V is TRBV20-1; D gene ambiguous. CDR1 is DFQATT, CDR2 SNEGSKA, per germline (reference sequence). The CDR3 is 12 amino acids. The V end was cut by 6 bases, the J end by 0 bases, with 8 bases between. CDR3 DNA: TGCAGTGCCAAGAGCCTGAACACTGAAGCTTTCTTT. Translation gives CSAKSLNTEAFF.

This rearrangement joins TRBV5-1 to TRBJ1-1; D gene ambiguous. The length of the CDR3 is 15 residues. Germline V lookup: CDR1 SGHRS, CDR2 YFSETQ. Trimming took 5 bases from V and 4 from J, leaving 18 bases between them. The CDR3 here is CASSSLPDTATEAFF. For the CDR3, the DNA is TGCGCCAGCAGTTCTCTCCCTGACACAGCCACTGAAGCTTTCTTT.

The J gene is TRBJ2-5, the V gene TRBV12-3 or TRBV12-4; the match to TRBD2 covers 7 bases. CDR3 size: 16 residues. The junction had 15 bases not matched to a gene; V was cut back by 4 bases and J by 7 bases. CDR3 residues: CASSSHGGGGRVTQYF. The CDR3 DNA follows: TGTGCCAGCAGTTCCCATGGCGGGGGAGGGCGGGTGACCCAGTACTTC.